At least ten counts were recorded for the clone carrying this TCR beta chain. The source of the sample is a study of T cells in Graves' hyperthyroidism and ophthalmopathy. Template material for amplifying TCR beta CDR3 regions consisted of RNA transcripts. First-round RT-PCR targeting the TCR CDR3 was performed with the HTBI primer set. TCRdb re-analysed the multiplex PCR reads in MiXCR, keeping a single row per CDR3 protein. The sample contains hundreds of thousands of distinct CDR3 sequences, 24% of which appear only once. The junction had 5 bases not matched to a gene; V was cut back by 0 bases and J by 9 bases. The V gene's germline CDR1 is MNHEY and CDR2 SVGAGI. This CDR3 has 14 residues.

The chain uses TRBV6-5 and TRBJ1-2; 9 positions agree with TRBD1. Sequences were obtained from blood. This TCR derives from a woman in her thirties with Graves' ophthalmopathy. CDR3 residues: CASSYSGTGWSYTF. In DNA form, the CDR3 reads TGTGCCAGCAGTTACTCCGGGACAGGGTGGAGCTACACCTTC.